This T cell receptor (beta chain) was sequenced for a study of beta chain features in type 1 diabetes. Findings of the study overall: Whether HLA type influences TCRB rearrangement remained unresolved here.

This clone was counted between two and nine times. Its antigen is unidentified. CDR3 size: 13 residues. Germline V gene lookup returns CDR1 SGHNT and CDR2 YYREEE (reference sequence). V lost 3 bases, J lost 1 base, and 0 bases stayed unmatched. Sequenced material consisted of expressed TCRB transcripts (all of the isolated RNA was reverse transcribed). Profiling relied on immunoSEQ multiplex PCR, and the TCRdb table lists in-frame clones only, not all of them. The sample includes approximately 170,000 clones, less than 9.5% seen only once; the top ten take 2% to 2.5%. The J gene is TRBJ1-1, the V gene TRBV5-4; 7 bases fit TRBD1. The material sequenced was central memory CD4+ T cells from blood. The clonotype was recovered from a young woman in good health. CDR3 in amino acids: CASSYRGNTEAFF. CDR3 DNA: TGTGCCAGCAGCTACAGGGGGAACACTGAAGCTTTCTTT.